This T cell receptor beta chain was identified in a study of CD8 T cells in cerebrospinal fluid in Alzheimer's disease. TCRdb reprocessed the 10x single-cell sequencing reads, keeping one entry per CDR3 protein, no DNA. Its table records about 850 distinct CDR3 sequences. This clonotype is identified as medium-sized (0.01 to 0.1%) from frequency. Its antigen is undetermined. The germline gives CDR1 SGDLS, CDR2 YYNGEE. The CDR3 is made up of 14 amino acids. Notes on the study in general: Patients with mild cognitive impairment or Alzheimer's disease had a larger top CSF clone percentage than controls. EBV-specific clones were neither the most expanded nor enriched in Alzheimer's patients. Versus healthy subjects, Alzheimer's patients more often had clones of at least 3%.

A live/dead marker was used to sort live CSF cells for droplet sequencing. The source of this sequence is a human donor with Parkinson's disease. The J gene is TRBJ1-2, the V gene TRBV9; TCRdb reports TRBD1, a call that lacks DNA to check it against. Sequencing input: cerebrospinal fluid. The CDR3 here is CASSVGQGPYGYTF. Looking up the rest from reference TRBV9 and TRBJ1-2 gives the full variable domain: DSGVTQTPKHLITATGQRVTLRCSPRSGDLSVYWYQQSLDQGLQFLIQYYNGEERAKGNILERFSAQQFPDLHSELNLSSLELGDSALYFCASSVGQGPYGYTFGSGTRLTVV.